The 15 T cell receptor beta chains listed next were all sequenced from one sample in a study of blood T cell repertoires in COVID-19. Only in-frame clones appear in the TCRdb table, and some are missing; sequencing was by immunoSEQ multiplex PCR. The sample lists about 150,000 clones; around 79% were seen once. Sample: peripheral blood. The source is a man aged 50 or older with active or convalescent COVID-19.

The chain carries TRBV4-2 and TRBJ2-3; 8 bases line up with TRBD2. The CDR3 totals 15 residues. V lost 7 bases and J lost 6; bases outside the gene matches: 12. Germline assignment: CDR1 LGHNA and CDR2 YNFKEQ. CDR3 nucleotides: TGTGCCAGCAAACGAAGCGGGAGAGGTTTGGATACGCAGTATTTT. This gives the protein CASKRSGRGLDTQYF.

This rearrangement joins TRBV28 to TRBJ1-3; D might be TRBD1 (5 bases). This CDR3 region has 12 residues. The V end lost 5 bases, the J end lost 10 bases, and 12 bases lay between the germline ends. Per the germline V gene, CDR1 is MDHEN and CDR2 is SYDVKM. As DNA, the CDR3 is TGTGCCAGCAGTCCACCCCAGGGTACCATATATTTT. Translation gives CASSPPQGTIYF.

The chain links TRBV28 to TRBJ2-1; weak D call: TRBD1 (6 bases). The CDR3 has 14 amino acids. Germline CDR1 MDHEN, CDR2 SYDVKM. Trimming cost V 4 bases and J 7 bases, with 14 bases left between them. CDR3 in DNA: TGTGCCAGCAGTTCACAGGGCCCTAGTAATGAGCAGTTCTTC. Amino acid sequence: CASSSQGPSNEQFF.

The gene calls are TRBV27 and TRBJ2-5; 9 bases align to TRBD1. Looked up from germline, CDR1 is MNHEY and CDR2 is SMNVEV (reference sequence). The CDR3 extends over 13 amino acids. The ends lost 4 bases at V and 9 bases at J; junction bases unmatched: 6. The chain's CDR3 is CASSSGTGTPQYF. DNA for the CDR3: TGTGCCAGCAGTTCCGGGACAGGGACCCCCCAGTACTTC.

The chain is built from TRBV30 and TRBJ1-2, with 8 bases matching TRBD1. From germline, CDR1 is GTSNPN and CDR2 SVGIG (reference sequence). The J segment lost 7 bases and the V segment lost 3 bases, leaving 7 bases of the junction unmatched. This CDR3 spans 13 amino acids. The CDR3 DNA follows: TGTGCCTGGAGCCCAGGGGGCTGGGGTGGCTACACCTTC. It specifies CAWSPGGWGGYTF.

This chain connects TRBV15 to TRBJ2-1; 7 nucleotides align to TRBD1. The CDR3 is 15 residues long. Germline CDR1 reads LNHNV; CDR2 reads YYDKDF (reference sequence). V gave up 0 bases and J gave up 8 bases; unmatched junction bases: 7. The CDR3 loop reads CATSRDGTDTDEQFF. The CDR3 coding sequence is TGTGCCACCAGCAGAGACGGGACAGACACGGATGAGCAGTTCTTC.

The chain combines TRBV7-3 with TRBJ2-3; TRBD2 might be the D (7 bases). The germline CDR1 and CDR2 sequences are SGHTA and FQGTGA. V was cut by 5 bases and J by 1 base, with 16 bases left in between. This CDR3 region has 16 residues. CDR3 nucleotide sequence: TGTGCCAGCAGCCCAGCGGGACAAGTCGGCACAGATACGCAGTATTTT. Encoded protein: CASSPAGQVGTDTQYF.

The rearrangement uses TRBV12-5 and TRBJ2-1; 8 nucleotides match TRBD2. The germline CDR1 and CDR2 sequences are LGHNT and FRNRAP. J lost 9 bases, V lost 4 bases, and 8 bases had no gene match. The CDR3 has 14 amino acids. The CDR3 DNA reads TGTGCTAGTGGTTCGGGACTAGATCAAGGTGAGCAGTTCTTC. The encoded protein is CASGSGLDQGEQFF.

Concerning this clone: This sample also contains other DNA sequences that code for the same CDR3. This chain joins TRBV5-8 and TRBJ2-1; tentatively, D is TRBD1 or TRBD2 (6 bases each). Per germline, CDR1 SGHTS and CDR2 YDEGEE. Trimming stripped 4 bases from V and 0 bases from J, with 11 bases between. The CDR3 length is 15 residues. The CDR3 spells CASSLGGSSYNEQFF. DNA for the CDR3: TGTGCCAGCAGCCTGGGGGGCAGCTCCTACAATGAGCAGTTCTTC.

The V gene is TRBV12-3 or TRBV12-4, the J gene TRBJ2-3; D call uncertain. The germline V and J ends were trimmed by 3 bases and 5 bases, with 3 bases remaining between them. The CDR3 has 11 amino acids. DNA for the CDR3: TGTGCCAGCAGTTTCAAAGATACGCAGTATTTT. Encoded protein: CASSFKDTQYF.

This sequence joins TRBV5-1 and TRBJ2-7; 15 bases match TRBD2. CDR1 is SGHRS, CDR2 YFSETQ, per germline. J lost 5 bases, V lost 4 bases, and 7 bases had no gene match. CDR3 length equals 16 residues. CDR3 bases: TGCGCCAGCAGCGCCGGACTAGCGGGAGGGCCCCACGAGCAGTACTTC. Encoded protein: CASSAGLAGGPHEQYF.

The rearrangement uses TRBV5-5 and TRBJ1-2; the D gene is possibly TRBD1 (6 bases). The CDR3 extends over 17 amino acids. Trimming shortened V by 0 bases and J by 2 bases, and 17 bases separated the two germline ends. Germline V CDR1 and CDR2: SGHKS, YYEKEE (reference sequence). CDR3 protein: CASSLAGGADLNYGYTF. CDR3 sequence (DNA): TGTGCCAGCAGCTTGGCGGGGGGCGCGGATTTAAACTATGGCTACACCTTC. Based on the CDR3 plus reference TRBV5-5 and TRBJ1-2, the full variable domain is DAGVTQSPTHLIKTRGQQVTLRCSPISGHKSVSWYQQVLGQGPQFIFQYYEKEERGRGNFPDRFSARQFPNYSSELNVNALLLGDSALYLCASSLAGGADLNYGYTFGSGTRLTVV.

The rearrangement links TRBV7-8 to TRBJ1-2, with D possibly matching TRBD1 (5 bases). The ends were cut back, 5 bases at V and 4 bases at J, with 14 bases in the middle. Germline CDR1 reads SGHVS; CDR2 reads FQNEAQ. This CDR3 region has 14 residues. The CDR3 bases are TGTGCCAGCAGCGAAGGAACAGGCCCCTATGGCTACACCTTC. It specifies CASSEGTGPYGYTF.

The chain couples TRBV29-1 to TRBJ2-7; D ambiguous. Germline lookup yields CDR1 SQVTM and CDR2 ANQGSEA. This CDR3 comprises 12 residues. With 4 bases removed from V and 2 bases from J, the gap between germline ends came to 9 bases. Here the CDR3 DNA reads TGCAGCGTTGGCTCTAATCCCTACGAGCAGTACTTC. Its translation is CSVGSNPYEQYF.

CDR3 DNA: TGTGCCAGTAGTATTAGGGGACAGGGACTCTACGAGCAGTACTTC. Protein: CASSIRGQGLYEQYF. The gene calls are TRBV19 and TRBJ2-7, with 9 bases matching TRBD1. There are 15 residues in the CDR3. With V trimmed by 3 bases and J by 3 bases, 6 bases remained unmatched. Germline V gene sequence: CDR1 LNHDA, CDR2 SQIVND (reference sequence).